This passage covers 2 T cell receptor beta chains from one sample sequenced in a study of T cells expressing NK-cell markers. TCRdb re-called the 5' RACE reads and catalogs CDR3 proteins one per entry, DNA excluded. The table lists about 460,000 distinct CDR3 sequences. The sequenced sample was blood T cells: a sorted CD56 or NKG2C T cell subset, CD4+ or CD8+ T cells, or bulk PBMC T cells (not recorded which). The origin of the receptors is a woman in her forties or fifties in good health.

The CDR3 loop is CAGGGQGVTGELFF. This chain links TRBV6-1 with TRBJ2-2; TCRdb picks TRBD1, but there is no DNA to check that call. This CDR3 spans 14 amino acids. The germline V gene has CDR1 MNHNS and CDR2 SASEGT.

The rearrangement joins TRBV10-1 to TRBJ2-1; TCRdb's D gene call, TRBD1, goes unchecked for lack of DNA. The CDR3 covers 13 residues. Germline CDR1 reads WNHNN; CDR2 reads SYGVQD (reference sequence). CDR3 sequence: CASVSMWGHEQFF.